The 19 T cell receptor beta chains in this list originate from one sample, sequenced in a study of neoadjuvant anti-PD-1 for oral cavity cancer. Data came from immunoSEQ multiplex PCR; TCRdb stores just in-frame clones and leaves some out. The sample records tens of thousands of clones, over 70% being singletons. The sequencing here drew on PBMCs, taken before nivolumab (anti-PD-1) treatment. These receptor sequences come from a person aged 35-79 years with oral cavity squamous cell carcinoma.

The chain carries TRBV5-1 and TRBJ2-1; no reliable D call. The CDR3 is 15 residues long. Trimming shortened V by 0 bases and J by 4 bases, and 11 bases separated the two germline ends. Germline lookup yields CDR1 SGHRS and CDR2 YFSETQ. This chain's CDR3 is CASSLAFRLYNEQFF. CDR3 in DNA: TGCGCCAGCAGCTTGGCTTTCAGATTATACAATGAGCAGTTCTTC.

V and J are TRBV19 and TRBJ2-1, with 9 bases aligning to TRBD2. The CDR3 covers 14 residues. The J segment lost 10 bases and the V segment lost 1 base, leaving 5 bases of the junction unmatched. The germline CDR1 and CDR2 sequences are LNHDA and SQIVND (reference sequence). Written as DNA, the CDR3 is TGTGCCAGTAGTATAGTGCGGGGGGGGACAGAGCAGTTCTTC. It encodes CASSIVRGGTEQFF.

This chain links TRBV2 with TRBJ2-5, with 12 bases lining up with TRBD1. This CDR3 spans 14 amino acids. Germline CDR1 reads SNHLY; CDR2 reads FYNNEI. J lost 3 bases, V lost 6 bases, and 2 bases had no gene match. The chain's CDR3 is CASRGTGGEETQYF. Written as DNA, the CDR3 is TGTGCCAGCAGAGGGACAGGGGGCGAAGAGACCCAGTACTTC.

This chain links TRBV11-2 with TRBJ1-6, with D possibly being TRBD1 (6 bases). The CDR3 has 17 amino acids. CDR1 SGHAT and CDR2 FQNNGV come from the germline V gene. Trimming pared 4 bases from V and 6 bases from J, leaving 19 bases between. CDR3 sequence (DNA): TGTGCCAGCAGCTCTTATTCCCGGGACACGGTTAATTCACCCCTCCACTTT. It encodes CASSSYSRDTVNSPLHF.

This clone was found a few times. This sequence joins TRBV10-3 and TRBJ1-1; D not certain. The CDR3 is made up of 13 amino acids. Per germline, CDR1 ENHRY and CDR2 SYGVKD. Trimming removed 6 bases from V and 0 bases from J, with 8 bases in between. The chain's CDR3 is CAISVDLNTEAFF. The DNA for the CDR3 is TGTGCCATCAGCGTGGACTTGAACACTGAAGCTTTCTTT.

CDR3: CASSYDRLSGANVLTF. In DNA form, the CDR3 reads TGCGCCAGCAGCTACGACAGACTCTCTGGGGCCAACGTCCTGACTTTC. The chain uses TRBV5-1 and TRBJ2-6, with D perhaps matching TRBD1 (5 bases). The V gene's germline CDR1 is SGHRS and CDR2 YFSETQ. The CDR3 extends over 16 amino acids. V gave up 3 bases and J gave up 0 bases, with 10 bases separating them.

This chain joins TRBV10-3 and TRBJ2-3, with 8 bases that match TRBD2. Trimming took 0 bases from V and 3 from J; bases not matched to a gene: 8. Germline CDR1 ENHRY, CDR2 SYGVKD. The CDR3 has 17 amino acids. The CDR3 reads CAISESSTSAATDTQYF. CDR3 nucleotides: TGTGCCATCAGTGAGTCGTCGACTAGCGCCGCAACAGATACGCAGTATTTT.

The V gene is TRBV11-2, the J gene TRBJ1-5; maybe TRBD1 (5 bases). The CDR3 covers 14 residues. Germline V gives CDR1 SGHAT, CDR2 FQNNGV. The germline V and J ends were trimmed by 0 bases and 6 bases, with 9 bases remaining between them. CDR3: CASSLEGGGQPQHF. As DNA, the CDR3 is TGTGCCAGCAGCTTAGAGGGGGGGGGTCAGCCCCAGCATTTT.

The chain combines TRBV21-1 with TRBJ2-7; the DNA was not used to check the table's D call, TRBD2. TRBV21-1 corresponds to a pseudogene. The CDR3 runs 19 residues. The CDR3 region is CASSKGRGLAGESSYEQYF. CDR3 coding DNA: TGTGCCAGCAGCAAAGGTCGAGGACTAGCGGGAGAGTCCTCCTACGAGCAGTACTTC.

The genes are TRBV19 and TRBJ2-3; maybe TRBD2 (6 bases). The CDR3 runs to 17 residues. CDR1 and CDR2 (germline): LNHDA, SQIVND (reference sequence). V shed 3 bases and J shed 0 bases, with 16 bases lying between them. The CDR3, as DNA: TGTGCCAGTAGTATGGTCGCGGGGAGCCTTAGCACAGATACGCAGTATTTT. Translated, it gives CASSMVAGSLSTDTQYF.

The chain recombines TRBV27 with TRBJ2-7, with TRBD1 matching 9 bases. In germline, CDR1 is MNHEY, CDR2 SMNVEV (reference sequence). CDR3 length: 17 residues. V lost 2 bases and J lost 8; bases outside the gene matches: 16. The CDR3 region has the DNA TGTGCCAGCAGTTTAAACACAGGGGGCGTTCTATCTCGTCAGCAGTACTTC. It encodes CASSLNTGGVLSRQQYF.

The DNA of the CDR3 is TGCGCCAGCAGGTCCGAGACAGGGGCCTATGGGACCCAGTACTTC. Its protein product is CASRSETGAYGTQYF. The chain combines TRBV5-1 with TRBJ2-5; 8 bases match TRBD1. V trimming: 5 bases; J trimming: 7 bases; junction bases outside the gene matches: 13. CDR1 is SGHRS, CDR2 YFSETQ, per germline. The CDR3 is 15 amino acids. Looking up the rest from reference TRBV5-1 and TRBJ2-5 gives the full variable domain: KAGVTQTPRYLIKTRGQQVTLSCSPISGHRSVSWYQQTPGQGLQFLFEYFSETQRNKGNFPGRFSGRQFSNSRSEMNVSTLELGDSALYLCASRSETGAYGTQYFGPGTRLLVL.

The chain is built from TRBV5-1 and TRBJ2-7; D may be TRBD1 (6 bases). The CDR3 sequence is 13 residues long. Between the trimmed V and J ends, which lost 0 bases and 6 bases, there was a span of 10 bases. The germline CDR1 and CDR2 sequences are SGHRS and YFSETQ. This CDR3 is CASSLALDSEQYF. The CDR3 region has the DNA TGCGCCAGCAGCTTGGCCCTGGACAGCGAGCAGTACTTC.

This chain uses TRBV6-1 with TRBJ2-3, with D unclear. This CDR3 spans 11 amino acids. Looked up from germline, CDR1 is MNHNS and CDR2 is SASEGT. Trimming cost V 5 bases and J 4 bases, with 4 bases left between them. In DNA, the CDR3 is TGTGCCAGCAGTAAACCAGATACGCAGTATTTT. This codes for CASSKPDTQYF.

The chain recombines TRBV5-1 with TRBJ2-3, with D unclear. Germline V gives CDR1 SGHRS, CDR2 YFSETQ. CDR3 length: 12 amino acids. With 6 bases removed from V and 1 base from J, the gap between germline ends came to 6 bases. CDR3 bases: TGCGCCAGCACCCGGGGCACAGATACGCAGTATTTT. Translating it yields CASTRGTDTQYF.

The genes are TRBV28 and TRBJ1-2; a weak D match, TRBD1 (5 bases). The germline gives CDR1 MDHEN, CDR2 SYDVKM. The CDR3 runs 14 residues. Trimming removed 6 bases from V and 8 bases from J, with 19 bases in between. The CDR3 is CASRSPGAREGYTF. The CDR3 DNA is TGTGCCAGCAGGAGCCCCGGGGCAAGGGAAGGCTACACCTTC.

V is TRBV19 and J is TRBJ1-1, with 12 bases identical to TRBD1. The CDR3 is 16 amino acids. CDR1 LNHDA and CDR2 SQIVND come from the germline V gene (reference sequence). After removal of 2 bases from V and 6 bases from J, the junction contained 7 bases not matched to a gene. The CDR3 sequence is CASSIRRDRGLPEAFF. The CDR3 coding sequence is TGTGCCAGTAGTATACGGCGGGACAGGGGGCTGCCTGAAGCTTTCTTT.

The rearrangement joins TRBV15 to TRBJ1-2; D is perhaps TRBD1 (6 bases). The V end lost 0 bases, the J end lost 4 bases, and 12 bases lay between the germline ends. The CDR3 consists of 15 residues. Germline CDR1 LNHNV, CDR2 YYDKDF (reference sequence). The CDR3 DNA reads TGTGCCACCAGCAGAGAAAGGACAGCCCTCTATGGCTACACCTTC. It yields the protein CATSRERTALYGYTF.

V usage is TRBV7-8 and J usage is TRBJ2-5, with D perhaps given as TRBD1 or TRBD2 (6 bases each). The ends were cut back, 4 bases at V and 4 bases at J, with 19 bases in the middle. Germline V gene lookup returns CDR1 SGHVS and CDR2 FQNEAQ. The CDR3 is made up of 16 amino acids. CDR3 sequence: CASSYLGSGARETQYF. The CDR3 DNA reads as TGTGCCAGCAGCTATCTCGGGTCGGGGGCCAGAGAGACCCAGTACTTC.